This TCR beta chain is from a study of cytomegalovirus exposure and HLA in healthy donors. This PCR relied on a set of 60 Vbeta primers and 13 Jbeta primers. The protocol was immunoSEQ multiplex PCR, while the TCRdb copy is restricted to in-frame clones and leaves out a portion. The sample records more than 80,000 clones, around 79% being singletons. V dropped 5 bases and J dropped 6 bases, with 20 bases sitting between them. CDR3 size: 16 residues. CDR1 MDHEN and CDR2 SYDVKM come from the germline V gene. Material for sequencing was PBMCs. V is TRBV28 and J is TRBJ1-3; tentative D call: TRBD1 (6 bases). The sequence came from a man aged 60 to 75 in good health and CMV-seronegative. CDR3 in amino acids: CASSLPLRGKPNTIYF. CDR3 sequence (DNA): TGTGCCAGCAGTCTCCCCCTCAGGGGAAAGCCAAACACCATATATTTT.